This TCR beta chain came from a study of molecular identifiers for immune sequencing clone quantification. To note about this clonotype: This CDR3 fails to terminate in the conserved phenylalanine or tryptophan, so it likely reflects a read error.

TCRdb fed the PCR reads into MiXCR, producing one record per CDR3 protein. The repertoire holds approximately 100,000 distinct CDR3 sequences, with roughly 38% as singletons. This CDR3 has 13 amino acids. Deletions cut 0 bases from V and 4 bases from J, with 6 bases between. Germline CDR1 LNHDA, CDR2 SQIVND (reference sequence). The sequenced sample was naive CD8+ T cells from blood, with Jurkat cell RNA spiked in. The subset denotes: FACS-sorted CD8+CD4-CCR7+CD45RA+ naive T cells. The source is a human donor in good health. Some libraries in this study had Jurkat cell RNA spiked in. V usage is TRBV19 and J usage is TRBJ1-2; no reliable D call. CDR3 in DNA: TGTGCCAGTAGTATAGATCATCGCTATGGCTACACCATC. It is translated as CASSIDHRYGYTI.